This T cell receptor beta chain is from a study of OX40 agonist ivuxolimab in advanced cancers. The assay was immunoSEQ multiplex PCR, and TCRdb's table has in-frame clones only and misses some. Counted here are tens of thousands of clones, approximately 89% occurring once; the ten biggest clones make up over 0.15%. On this clone itself: The antigen remains unidentified.

Study-level results: Undetermined was the antigen specificity of the expanded peripheral T cells.

With V trimmed by 5 bases and J by 5 bases, 8 bases remained unmatched. The CDR3 has 14 residues. Germline V gene lookup returns CDR1 SGHTA and CDR2 FQGTGA. Sequencing was performed on CD4+ or CD8+ T cells sorted from blood, taken in a trial of the OX40 agonist ivuxolimab. The chain is built from TRBV7-3 and TRBJ2-7; TRBD2 agrees at 8 bases. The receptor comes from an adult with an advanced solid tumor such as melanoma, head and neck, liver or kidney cancer. CDR3 amino acids: CASSLTSGSHEQYF. CDR3 nucleotide sequence: TGTGCCAGCAGCCTCACGAGCGGGAGTCACGAGCAGTACTTC.